This T cell receptor (beta chain) appears in the sequencing data of a study of graft-versus-host responses after intestinal transplantation. Graft specimens yielded both intraepithelial and lamina propria lymphocytes. Findings and caveats of the study: The presence of high graft-versus-host to host-versus-graft clonal ratios in allografts characterized patients with graft-donor T cell macrochimerism.

For this clone: The antigen is undetermined.

TCRdb's copy holds only in-frame clones and misses some; the assay was immunoSEQ multiplex PCR. The sample has just under 30,000 clones, 80% seen once. Germline-derived CDR1 and CDR2 are SGHRS and YFSETQ. With 7 bases removed from V and 8 bases from J, the gap between germline ends came to 21 bases. The CDR3 runs to 14 residues. This TCR derives from a human patient who received an intestinal transplant, so some T cells may come from the graft donor. The chain employs TRBV5-1 and TRBJ1-2, with a weak D call TRBD1 (6 bases). The source material was ileum tissue, sampled 98 days after intestinal transplantation. The CDR3 DNA reads as TGCGCCAGCTCCGTAAGGCAGGGGAAAAGAGGCTACACCTTC. Amino acids: CASSVRQGKRGYTF. Drawing the rest from reference TRBV5-1 and TRBJ1-2, the complete variable domain is KAGVTQTPRYLIKTRGQQVTLSCSPISGHRSVSWYQQTPGQGLQFLFEYFSETQRNKGNFPGRFSGRQFSNSRSEMNVSTLELGDSALYLCASSVRQGKRGYTFGSGTRLTVV.